This T cell receptor (beta chain) was obtained from a study of cytomegalovirus exposure and HLA in healthy donors. PCR primers comprised 60 Vbeta and 13 Jbeta primers. Sequencing used immunoSEQ multiplex PCR; TCRdb keeps in-frame clones, though not all of them. The sample shows about 200,000 clones, approximately 86% of them seen only once. The junction had 7 bases not matched to a gene; V was cut back by 5 bases and J by 5 bases. Germline V gene data show CDR1 as MNHNY and CDR2 as SVGAGI (reference sequence). This CDR3 region has 15 residues. This clonotype was sampled from a woman in her thirties in good health and CMV-seronegative. Sequencing was carried out using PBMCs. The genes are TRBV6-6 and TRBJ2-7; TRBD1 matches at 12 bases. The CDR3 protein is CASSDPGTGGDEQYF. CDR3 in DNA: TGTGCCAGCAGTGATCCGGGGACAGGGGGCGACGAGCAGTACTTC.